This T cell receptor beta chain is drawn from a study of blood T cell repertoires in COVID-19. Study details: Acute and convalescent COVID-19 samples came from the United States, Italy and Spain.

The germline gives CDR1 KGHSH, CDR2 LQKENI. V trimming: 1 base; J trimming: 2 bases; junction bases outside the gene matches: 5. This CDR3 comprises 16 residues. Authors' data handling: It was from reference gene primer amplification that nucleated cell counts were estimated. TCRdb's copy holds only in-frame clones and misses some; the assay was immunoSEQ multiplex PCR. The V and J calls and clone size were taken over from that table, and D and trimming were inferred from the DNA. The sample lists 390,000 or so clones, roughly four fifths seen once, with approximately 5% in the top ten. The receptor comes from a woman between 45 and 65 years old who had recovered from COVID-19. The sequenced sample consisted of PBMCs or T cells enriched from blood (not recorded which). V usage is TRBV18 and J usage is TRBJ1-2, with 9 positions matching TRBD1. CDR3: CASSPLGQGINYGYTF. The CDR3 DNA reads as TGTGCCAGCTCACCACTGGGACAGGGAATCAACTATGGCTACACCTTC.